These 7 T cell receptor beta chains share one sample of origin, sequenced in a study of T cell repertoires in cytomegalovirus infection (dated by TCRdb to between 2018 and 2021). Reads for this sample came from an Illumina HiSeq 1500. Using fastp trimming at Q25 and MiXCR clonotype assembly, TCRdb reanalyzed the public sequencing data and kept in-frame beta chains. Each record represents a unique CDR3 protein, reported with the most common genes and DNA among its rows. The sample table records a few hundred thousand distinct CDR3 sequences; around 13% of these occur just once. Around 8.1% of the sample lies in the top ten. The sample consisted of PBMCs. Source of these receptors: a human donor in good health (CMV status not recorded). Some clones in this sample may be carry-over from other donors' samples.

In this sample, this clonotype turned up many times. The rearrangement joins TRBV7-2 to TRBJ2-1, with 16 positions matching TRBD2. The CDR3 runs to 18 residues. Looked up from germline, CDR1 is SGHTA and CDR2 is FQGNSA. Trimming at V came to 5 bases and at J to 7 bases, leaving 11 bases not matched to a gene. The CDR3, as DNA: TGTGCCAGCAGCCCAGGTGGGACTAGCGGGAGGGCCGGTAATGAGCAGTTCTTC. This sequence encodes CASSPGGTSGRAGNEQFF.

The table lists this clonotype with a few counts. The junction and the germline gene differ at one end; a read error may be behind it. The chain recombines TRBV7-7 with TRBJ2-1; D uncertain. The CDR3 runs 15 residues. From germline, CDR1 is SSHAT and CDR2 FNYEAQ (reference sequence). The CDR3 DNA follows: TGTGCTAGCAGCTTAGTCCCCTCAAGGCACAATGAGCAGTTCTTC. It translates to CASSLVPSRHNEQFF.

This clonotype has ten or more counts. The rearrangement joins TRBV7-2 to TRBJ2-3; D perhaps matches TRBD2 (6 bases). This CDR3 comprises 17 residues. Germline CDR1 is SGHTA and CDR2 is FQGNSA. Trimming left V 1 base short and J 0 bases short, with 14 bases between. CDR3 protein: CASSLGVSSDSTDTQYF. The CDR3 nucleotides are TGTGCCAGCAGCTTAGGTGTATCTAGCGACAGCACAGATACGCAGTATTTT.

This clonotype was seen many times. This chain links TRBV7-9 with TRBJ1-6; the D is unclear. This CDR3 spans 13 amino acids. Germline loops: CDR1 SEHNR, CDR2 FQNEAQ (reference sequence). V was trimmed by 4 bases and J by 7 bases, leaving 8 bases between them. CDR3 nucleotide sequence: TGTGCCAGCAGCTCTACTTCAAATTCACCCCTCCACTTT. Encoded protein: CASSSTSNSPLHF.

This clonotype appeared many times. The V and J genes are TRBV7-8 and TRBJ2-1, with 8 bases lining up with TRBD2. The CDR3 runs 17 residues. The germline gives CDR1 SGHVS, CDR2 FQNEAQ. Trimming removed 1 base from V and 7 bases from J; junction bases left unmatched: 12. The CDR3 here is CASSLDETGGLYNEQFF. The CDR3 DNA sequence: TGTGCCAGCAGCTTAGATGAGACGGGAGGGTTATATAATGAGCAGTTCTTC.

V is TRBV6-5 and J is TRBJ2-5; 8 bases align to TRBD1. Germline-derived CDR1 and CDR2 are MNHEY and SVGAGI. The CDR3 extends over 14 amino acids. V trimming: 3 bases; J trimming: 5 bases; junction bases outside the gene matches: 5. As DNA, the CDR3 is TGTGCCAGCAGTTATCACAGGGGGGCGGAGACCCAGTACTTC. The encoded protein is CASSYHRGAETQYF.

The genes are TRBV19 and TRBJ1-5, with TRBD1 matching 9 bases. Trimming took 8 bases from V and 4 from J; bases not matched to a gene: 6. CDR1 is LNHDA and CDR2 is SQIVND in the germline V gene (reference sequence). The CDR3 extends over 14 amino acids. CDR3 coding DNA: TGTGCCAGTCGGGACAGGGTGGGTAATCAGCCCCAGCATTTT. It encodes CASRDRVGNQPQHF.